Sequencing of this T cell receptor (beta chain) was carried out in a study of blood T cell repertoires in COVID-19. At the level of the study: The samples span acute and convalescent COVID-19 from the United States, Italy and Spain.

It was during active infection that Seattle patients were enrolled and then longitudinally followed. The authors' processing: Amplification of reference gene primers provided the estimated nucleated cell counts. The data were produced by immunoSEQ multiplex PCR, yet TCRdb's version contains in-frame clones alone and is incomplete. V and J calls and clone size are given by that table; D and trimming were obtained from the DNA. Found here are under 250,000 clones, 82% of them singletons; the top ten hold about 5.6%. V lost 5 bases, J lost 8 bases, and 24 bases lay in between. Germline lookup yields CDR1 MDHEN and CDR2 SYDVKM. CDR3 length: 17 residues.

The sample taken for sequencing was peripheral blood. The clonotype was recovered from a woman in her sixties or seventies with COVID-19, enrolled during active disease. The chain employs TRBV28 and TRBJ1-4; D perhaps matches TRBD1 (6 bases). The CDR3 is CASSPAPMGGRGEKLFF. Written as DNA, the CDR3 is TGTGCCAGCAGTCCCGCCCCAATGGGGGGGCGAGGCGAAAAACTGTTTTTT.